This TCR beta chain emerged from a study of shared clonotypes between healthy human individuals. Findings and limits, study-wide: Among the subsets, naive ones generally showed larger estimated richness than memory ones. Inspection by rarefaction showed sorted-subset sequencing to be incomplete despite large depth.

In the case of this clone: Its antigen remains unidentified. Other nucleotide sequences in the sample specify the same CDR3.

The donor cohort consisted entirely of Caucasian adults residing in Nashville, Tennessee. Per the original methods: Sequence data from immunoSEQ were junction-only and lacked quality scores; consequently, filtering differed. Some clones are missing from TCRdb's copy, which holds only in-frame ones; the method was immunoSEQ multiplex PCR. V and J calls and clone size are as listed in that table; D and trimming were resolved from the DNA. This sample carries over 2 million clones, roughly 94% of them seen once, and the ten largest clones take 0.13%. Material: naive CD4+ T cells sorted from blood. Subset defined: CD45RA+ positively selected. The clonotype comes from a man aged 18 to 30 in good health.

The CDR3 reads CASSTPTGGDEQYF. The CDR3 DNA reads TGCGCCAGCAGCACCCCCACAGGGGGTGACGAGCAGTACTTC. The chain couples TRBV5-1 to TRBJ2-7, with TRBD1 matching over 8 bases. Germline values: CDR1 SGHRS, CDR2 YFSETQ. J gave up 5 bases and V 4 bases, and 8 bases lay outside the gene matches. The CDR3 consists of 14 residues.